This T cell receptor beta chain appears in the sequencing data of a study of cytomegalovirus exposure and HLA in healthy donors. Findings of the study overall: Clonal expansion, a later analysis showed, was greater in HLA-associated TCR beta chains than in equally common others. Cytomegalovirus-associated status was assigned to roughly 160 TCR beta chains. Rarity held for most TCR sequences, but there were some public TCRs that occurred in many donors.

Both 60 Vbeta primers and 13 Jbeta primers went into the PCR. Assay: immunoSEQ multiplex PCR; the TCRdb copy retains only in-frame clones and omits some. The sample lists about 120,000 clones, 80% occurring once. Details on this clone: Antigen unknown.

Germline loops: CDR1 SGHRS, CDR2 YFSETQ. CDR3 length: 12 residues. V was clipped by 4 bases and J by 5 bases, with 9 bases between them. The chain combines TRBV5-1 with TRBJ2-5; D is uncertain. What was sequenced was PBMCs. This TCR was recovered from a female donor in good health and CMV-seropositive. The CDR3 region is CASSPPGETQYF. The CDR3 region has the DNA TGCGCCAGCAGCCCCCCCGGGGAGACCCAGTACTTC.